This T cell receptor (beta chain) was identified in a study of T cell repertoires and HLA-DP antigens. Findings and caveats of the study: The CD4+ repertoire was not split into naive and memory. Sorted CD137+ cells had clonality around 0.39 against both alloantigens, versus roughly 0.04 pre-culture. Average cumulative frequency of previously undetected clones was 30% to 40% against one allele and less than 55% against the other.

Losses at the gene ends were 6 bases for V and 4 bases for J; bases not matched to a gene: 6. CDR1 is SGHRS and CDR2 is YFSETQ in the germline V gene. The CDR3 length is 14 residues. Amplification used primers for 54 TRBV and 13 TRBJ segments. Sequencing used immunoSEQ multiplex PCR; TCRdb keeps in-frame clones, though not all of them. The sample includes tens of thousands of clones, around four fifths of them seen just once. Details on this clone: Its antigen remains unidentified.

The specimen sequenced was CD4+ T cells from PBMCs. The rearrangement links TRBV5-1 to TRBJ2-5; 10 nucleotides line up with TRBD2. This TCR was sampled from a man aged 55 to 69 in good health and CMV-seronegative. CDR3 DNA sequence: TGCGCCAGCAACCCAGCGGGGGGGGCAGAGACCCAGTACTTC. It yields the protein CASNPAGGAETQYF.